This TCR beta chain was recorded in a study of tumor-infiltrating lymphocytes in primary liver carcinoma. Points from the study as a whole: A small share of top clones, only about 7-24%, was found in all five tumor regions. Paired tumor-adjacent and tumor-blood samples overlapped less than tumor region pairs did.

TCR beta cDNA was prepared out of approximately 500 ng total RNA by means of a constant-region primer. Nested multiplex PCR, run for three rounds with slightly modified ARM-PCR, yielded TCR beta libraries. The study ran its first two PCR rounds for approximately 11 cycles each, using TRBV1-TRBV30 forward primers and a C-beta reverse primer. TCRdb analysed the multiplex PCR reads with MiXCR anew, one entry per CDR3 protein. This table holds fewer than 110,000 distinct CDR3 sequences, under 70% found once. Scientists recovered RNA and DNA together from roughly 20-30 mg of unsorted bulk tissue. The CDR3 is 13 amino acids. The germline V gene has CDR1 MNHNY and CDR2 SVGAGI (reference sequence). Comments on this clonotype: Antigen: not known. A read error may account for a junction end that differs from germline.

The sample comprised liver tumor tissue from sampling region 2. Described subset: tumor region T2, inferior pole. V and J are TRBV6-6 and TRBJ1-5; D gene unclear. The receptor comes from a woman aged 55-70 years with primary liver carcinoma and hepatitis B virus infection. CDR3 loop: CACSQDSLSPQHF. DNA for the CDR3: TGTGCCTGCAGCCAAGACTCCCTTTCGCCCCAGCATTTT.